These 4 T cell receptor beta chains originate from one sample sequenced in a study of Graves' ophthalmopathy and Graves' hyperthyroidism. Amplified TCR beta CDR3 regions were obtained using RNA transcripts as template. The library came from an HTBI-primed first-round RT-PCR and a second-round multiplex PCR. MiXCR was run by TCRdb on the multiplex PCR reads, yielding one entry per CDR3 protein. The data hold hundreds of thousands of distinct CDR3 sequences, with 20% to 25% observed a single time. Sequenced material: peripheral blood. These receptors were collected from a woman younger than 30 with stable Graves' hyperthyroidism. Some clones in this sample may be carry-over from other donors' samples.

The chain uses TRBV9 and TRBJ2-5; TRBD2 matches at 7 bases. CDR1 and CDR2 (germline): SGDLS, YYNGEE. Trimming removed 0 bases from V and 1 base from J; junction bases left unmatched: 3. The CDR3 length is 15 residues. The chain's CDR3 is CASSVDGGGQETQYF. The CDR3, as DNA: TGTGCCAGCAGCGTAGATGGGGGGGGCCAAGAGACCCAGTACTTC.

The CDR3, as DNA: TGTGCCAGCAGGGGTCCCGAATTCCAGCAGTACTTC. It translates to CASRGPEFQQYF. J is TRBJ2-7 and V is TRBV28, with unresolved D. This CDR3 has 12 amino acids. Trimming took off 6 bases at V and 8 bases at J, with 14 bases between the two ends. CDR1 and CDR2 (germline): MDHEN, SYDVKM.

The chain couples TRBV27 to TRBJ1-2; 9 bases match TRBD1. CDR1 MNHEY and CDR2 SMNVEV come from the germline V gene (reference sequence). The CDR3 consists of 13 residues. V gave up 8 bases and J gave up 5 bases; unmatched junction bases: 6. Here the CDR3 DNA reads TGTGCCAGCTCCGACAGGGGGATGTATGGCTACACCTTC. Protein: CASSDRGMYGYTF.

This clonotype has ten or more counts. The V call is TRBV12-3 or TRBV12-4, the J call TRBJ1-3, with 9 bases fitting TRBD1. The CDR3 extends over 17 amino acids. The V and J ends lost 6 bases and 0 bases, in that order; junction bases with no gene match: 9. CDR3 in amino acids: CASRKTGQGSSGNTIYF. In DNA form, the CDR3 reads TGTGCCAGCAGAAAAACCGGACAGGGGAGCTCTGGAAACACCATATATTTT.